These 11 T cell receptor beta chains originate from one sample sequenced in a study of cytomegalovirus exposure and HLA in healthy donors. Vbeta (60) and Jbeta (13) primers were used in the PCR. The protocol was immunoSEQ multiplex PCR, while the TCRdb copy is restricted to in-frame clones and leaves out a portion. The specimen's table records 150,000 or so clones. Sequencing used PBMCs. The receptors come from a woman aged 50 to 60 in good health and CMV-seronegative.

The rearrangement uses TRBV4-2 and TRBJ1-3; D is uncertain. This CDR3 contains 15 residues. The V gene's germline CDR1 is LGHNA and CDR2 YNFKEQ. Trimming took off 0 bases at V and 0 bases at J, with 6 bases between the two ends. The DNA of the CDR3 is TGTGCCAGCAGCCAAGAAGCCGTCTCTGGAAACACCATATATTTT. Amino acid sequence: CASSQEAVSGNTIYF.

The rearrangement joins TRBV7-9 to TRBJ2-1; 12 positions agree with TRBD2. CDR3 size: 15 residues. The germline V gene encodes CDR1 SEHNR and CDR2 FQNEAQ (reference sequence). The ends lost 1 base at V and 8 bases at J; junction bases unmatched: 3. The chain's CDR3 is CASSLGLAGGDEQFF. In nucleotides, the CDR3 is TGTGCCAGCAGCTTAGGCCTAGCGGGAGGGGATGAGCAGTTCTTC.

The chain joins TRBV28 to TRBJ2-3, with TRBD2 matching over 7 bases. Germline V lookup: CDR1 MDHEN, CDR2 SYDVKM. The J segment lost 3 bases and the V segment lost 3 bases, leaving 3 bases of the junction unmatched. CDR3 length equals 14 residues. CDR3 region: CASSLLGGTDTQYF. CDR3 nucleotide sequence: TGTGCCAGCAGTTTGCTGGGAGGGACAGATACGCAGTATTTT.

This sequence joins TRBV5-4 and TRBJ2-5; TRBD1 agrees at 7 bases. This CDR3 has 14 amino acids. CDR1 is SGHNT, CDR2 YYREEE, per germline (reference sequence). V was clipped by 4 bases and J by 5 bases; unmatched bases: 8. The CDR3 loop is CASSVRGRGETQYF. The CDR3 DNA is TGTGCCAGCAGCGTAAGGGGGCGCGGGGAGACCCAGTACTTC.

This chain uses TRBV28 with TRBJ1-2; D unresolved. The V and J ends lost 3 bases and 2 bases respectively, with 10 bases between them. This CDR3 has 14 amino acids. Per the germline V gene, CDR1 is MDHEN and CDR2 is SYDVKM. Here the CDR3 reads CASSFNPVNYGYTF. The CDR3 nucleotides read TGTGCCAGCAGTTTTAATCCGGTCAACTATGGCTACACCTTC.

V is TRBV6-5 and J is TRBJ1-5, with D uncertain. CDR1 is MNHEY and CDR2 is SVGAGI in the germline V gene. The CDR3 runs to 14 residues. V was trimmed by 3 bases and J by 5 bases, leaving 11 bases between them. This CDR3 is CASSYGQFDQPQHF. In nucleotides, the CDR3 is TGTGCCAGCAGTTATGGGCAGTTTGATCAGCCCCAGCATTTT.

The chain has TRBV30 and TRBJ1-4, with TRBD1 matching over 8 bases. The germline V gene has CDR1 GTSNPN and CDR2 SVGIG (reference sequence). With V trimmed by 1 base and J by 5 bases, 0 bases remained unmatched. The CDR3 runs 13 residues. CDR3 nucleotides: TGTGCCTGGAGTGGACAGGGGAATGAAAAACTGTTTTTT. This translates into CAWSGQGNEKLFF.

The CDR3 region has the DNA TGTGCCAGCAGTTTCAGGGTACATGAGCAGTTCTTC. It is translated as CASSFRVHEQFF. V gene TRBV28 combines with J gene TRBJ2-1, with D perhaps TRBD1 (5 bases). The CDR3 is 12 amino acids. Germline V gene lookup returns CDR1 MDHEN and CDR2 SYDVKM. Trimming stripped 3 bases from V and 8 bases from J, with 8 bases between.

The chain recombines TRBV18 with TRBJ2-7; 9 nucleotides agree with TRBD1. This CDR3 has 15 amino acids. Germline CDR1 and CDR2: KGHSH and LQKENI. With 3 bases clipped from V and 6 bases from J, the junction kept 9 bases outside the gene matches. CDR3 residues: CASSPTGTGNGEQYF. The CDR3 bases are TGTGCCAGCTCACCTACCGGGACAGGGAACGGCGAGCAGTACTTC.

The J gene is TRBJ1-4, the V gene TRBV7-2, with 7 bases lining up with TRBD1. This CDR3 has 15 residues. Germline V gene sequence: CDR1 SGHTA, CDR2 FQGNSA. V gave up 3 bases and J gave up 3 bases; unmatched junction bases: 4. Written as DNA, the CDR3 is TGTGCCAGCAGCTTGTACAGGGGTTCTAATGAAAAACTGTTTTTT. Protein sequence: CASSLYRGSNEKLFF.

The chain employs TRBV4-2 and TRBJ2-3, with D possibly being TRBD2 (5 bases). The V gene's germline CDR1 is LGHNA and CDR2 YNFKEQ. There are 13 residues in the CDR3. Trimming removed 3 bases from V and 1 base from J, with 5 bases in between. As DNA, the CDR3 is TGTGCCAGCAGCCACGGGGGCACAGATACGCAGTATTTT. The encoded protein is CASSHGGTDTQYF.